This section outlines one TCR beta chain sequence together with its context. Ten or more counts support this clonotype. Its antigen has not been determined. No base-level quality is on record; no much larger clone is a single base apart. V loses 5 bases at its end and J loses 10 bases; junction bases beyond the gene matches: 7. Its CDR3 holds 14 amino acids, cysteine through phenylalanine. Only CDR3 DNA is held: 42 bases, read in frame from base 1. The germline V gene (reference sequence) provides CDR1 MNHEY and CDR2 SMNVEV. The data derive from a study of regulatory T cells in long-lasting Graves disease (dated by TCRdb to the early 2020s). About the investigation overall: Newly diagnosed Graves' disease patients had taken antithyroid drugs for less than 3 months. Persistent Graves' disease patients were compared with newly diagnosed Graves' disease patients by peripheral blood TCR sequencing and RNA sequencing. The study took place in China and was registered as a clinical trial. A total of some 35 samples underwent TCR sequencing, from about 13 patients with persistent Graves' disease and 20 or so patients with newly diagnosed Graves' disease. Results and caveats for the whole study, not just this receptor: A larger number of public clonotypes was shared among persistent patients (over 2,500) than among newly diagnosed patients (roughly 1,000). Persistent disease showed preferential use of TRBV28, TRBJ1-2 and TRBJ2-5, whereas newly diagnosed disease favored TRBV20-1 and TRBJ2-1. Compared with newly diagnosed patients, persistent Graves' disease patients had lower TCR Shannon entropy and fewer highly expanded clones, which suggests clonal expansion. The authors noted that the small sample size was a limitation that may lower accuracy. Peripheral blood alone was examined, since thyroid tissue, which constituted the primary lesion, could not be accessed. Sequencing and analysis were limited to the TCR beta chain.

Interpreted using the paper, the time point label stands for: newly diagnosed GD, antithyroid drugs for less than 3 months. For both TCR sequencing and RNA sequencing, RNA was extracted from PBMCs in TRIzol. The diagnosis of Graves' disease was made according to American Thyroid Association guidelines. Recruitment of patients was carried out at an endocrinology department in Xi'an, China. Each patient gave 8.5 to 9.5 milliliters of peripheral blood, collected in an EDTA anticoagulant tube. Ficoll Paque Plus density gradient separation was used to isolate PBMCs, and no additional T cell sorting was done. An Agilent 2100 Bioanalyzer and agarose gel were used to assess RNA quality, and a NanoDrop 2000 was used to measure RNA concentration. The protocol used for the library was multiplex PCR. TCRdb names Illumina HiSeq 4000 as the instrument used. iRepertoire HTBI primers and Arm-PCR amplification of CDR3 regions were used to construct TCR beta libraries. PCR products were gel purified before sequencing. The paper's processing steps were these. Across samples, 60 to 75 TRBV and over 11 TRBJ segments were identified and used for gene usage analysis of CDR3 amino acid clonotypes. COPE and FqMerger were used to merge the filtered high-quality paired reads into contigs. BLAST was used to align contigs to the IMGT TRBV, TRBD and TRBJ reference genes, and CDR3 was defined following IMGT. Clonotypes above 0.1% frequency were classified as highly expanded clones. Shannon entropy was used to measure repertoire diversity, and the Gini coefficient was used to measure V-J evenness. A clonotype found in more than one individual was treated as public. TCRdb itself trimmed the public reads at Q25 with fastp, ran MiXCR and retained productive beta chains. One record per CDR3 amino acid sequence lists the most common genes and DNA. TCRdb, not the original authors, processed these V and J calls. Within this sample are some 500,000 distinct CDR3 sequences, with approximately 13% of them counted one time only. About 9.1% of the sample is in the top ten clones.

These records were also assigned to another study, of T cells in Graves' hyperthyroidism and ophthalmopathy. As noted in the second study: Stable Graves' hyperthyroidism was defined as the absence of progression to ophthalmopathy over 18 months of follow-up. The hyperthyroidism patients were between 18 and 65 years old and newly diagnosed, with a disease duration of less than 2 months. Patients with uncontrolled infections, other autoimmune diseases, pregnancy or lactation were excluded. Clinical symptoms, serum thyroxine and TRAb, thyroid ultrasound, and orbital computed tomography formed the basis for the diagnoses. For the first round of RT-PCR on the TCR CDR3, the HTBI primer set was used together with the Qiagen OneStep RT-PCR kit. Most expanded thyroid clonotypes (frequency above 0.001) were also detected in blood, suggesting blood repertoires may reflect thyroid immune responses. Ophthalmopathy was separated from stable hyperthyroidism by a 13 V-J signature model, with around 90% sensitivity and about 81% specificity obtained in cross-validation and 80%/75% obtained in testing. In validation, the model predicted progression to ophthalmopathy with approximately 71% sensitivity and less than 80% specificity, a median of 6.5 months before onset. A discovery cohort of roughly 96 patients, roughly 45 with Graves' ophthalmopathy and 55 to 60 with stable Graves' hyperthyroidism, was used to find distinguishing TCR V-J signatures. An independent validation cohort of around 20 hyperthyroidism patients and approximately 17 patients who later progressed to ophthalmopathy tested prospective prediction of ophthalmopathy. The 100 discovery patients were randomly split 7:3 into training and test sets. Thyroid tissue and blood T-cell repertoires from roughly six Graves' hyperthyroidism patients were also compared in the study. Following sampling, methimazole starting at 30 mg daily was given to hyperthyroidism patients, and high-dose intravenous methylprednisolone was given to ophthalmopathy patients. Libraries were constructed in a second round of multiplex PCR, after which size selection and purification were performed. Libraries were sequenced paired-end with 100 bp reads on an Illumina HiSeq2000. SOAPnuke was used to process the raw data, removing reads that contained adapters or uncalled bases, had a mean Phred below 15, or lacked an exact match to the constant primer or identifier. High-quality paired reads were merged using COPE v1.2.5, and each unique nucleotide sequence was defined as a clonotype. MiTCR v1.1 was used to align clonotypes to the IMGT TRBV, TRBD and TRBJ reference segments. Only V-J combinations with frequency above 0.0001, covering 99.2% of repertoires, were analysed. The TCS score was defined as the ratio of F50 (clonal expansion) to E x V (chaos), calculated using BLOSUM62-based TCRdist between CDR3 peptides within each V-J. Welch's t-statistics and random forest reduced around 510 V-J features to roughly 13, which were used in a naive Bayes classifier (R e1071). No statistical method was used to fix the sample size in advance, and group allocation was not hidden from the investigators. According to the paper, TCR Vbeta CDR3 sequencing was carried out on approximately 140 peripheral blood samples, which came from fewer than 50 ophthalmopathy, under 80 hyperthyroidism and around 17 progressor patients.

The chain uses TRBV27 and TRBJ1-4, and 10 junction bases match TRBD1. Sequenced material: peripheral blood mononuclear cells (PBMCs), taken at new diagnosis, from a patient treated with antithyroid drugs. The origin of this receptor is a man aged 25-45 years with Graves disease. Donor details come from another sample of the same person, matched by shared clones. CDR3 loop: CASSLLDRGGKLFF. Read as DNA, the sequence is TGTGCCAGCAGTCTCCTGGACAGGGGGGGAAAACTGTTTTTT. Where the CDR3 stops, the reference TRBV27 and TRBJ1-4 genes take over; the full variable domain is EAQVTQNPRYLITVTGKKLTVTCSQNMNHEYMSWYRQDPGLGLRQIYYSMNVEVTDKGDVPEGYKVSRKEKRNFPLILESPSPNQTSLYFCASSLLDRGGKLFFGSGTQLSVL.